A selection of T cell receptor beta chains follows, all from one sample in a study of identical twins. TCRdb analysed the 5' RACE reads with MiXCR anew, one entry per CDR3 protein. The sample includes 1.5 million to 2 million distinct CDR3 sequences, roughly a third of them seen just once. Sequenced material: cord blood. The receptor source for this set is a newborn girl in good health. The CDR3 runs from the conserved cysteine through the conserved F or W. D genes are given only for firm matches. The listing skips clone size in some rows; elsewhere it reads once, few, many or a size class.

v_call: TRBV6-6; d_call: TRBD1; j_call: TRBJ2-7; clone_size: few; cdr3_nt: TGTGCCAGCAGTCTTCCGGGACAGGGGTTCTCCTACGAGCAGTACTTC; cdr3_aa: CASSLPGQGFSYEQYF
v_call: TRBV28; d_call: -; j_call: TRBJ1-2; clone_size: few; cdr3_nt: TGTGCCAGCATGGGACAAACCTATGGCTACACCTTC; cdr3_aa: CASMGQTYGYTF
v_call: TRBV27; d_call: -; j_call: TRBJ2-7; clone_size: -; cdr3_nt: TGTGCCAGCAGTACCCGGACTAACTCCTACGAGCAGTACTTC; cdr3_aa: CASSTRTNSYEQYF
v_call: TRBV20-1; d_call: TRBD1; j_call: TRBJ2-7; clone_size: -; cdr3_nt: TGCAGTGCCTTTGGGACAGTCTGCGAGCAGTACTTC; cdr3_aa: CSAFGTVCEQYF
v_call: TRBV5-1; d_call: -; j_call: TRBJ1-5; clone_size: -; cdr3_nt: TGCGCCTCCTTAGGGGTGGGATTCAATCAGCCCCAGCATTTT; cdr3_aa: CASLGVGFNQPQHF
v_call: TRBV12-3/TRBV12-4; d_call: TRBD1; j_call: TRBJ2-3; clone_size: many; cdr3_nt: TGTGCCAGCAGCCAGACAGGGAGTACGCAGTATTTT; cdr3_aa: CASSQTGSTQYF
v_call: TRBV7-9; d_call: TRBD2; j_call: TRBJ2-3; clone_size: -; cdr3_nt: TGTGCCAGCACTCTACTAGCGGGGAACACAGATACGCAGTATTTT; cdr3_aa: CASTLLAGNTDTQYF
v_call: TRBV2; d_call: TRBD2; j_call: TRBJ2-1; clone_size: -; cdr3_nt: TGTGCCAGCAGTGAAGACGGACTAGCGGTAAATGAGCAGTTCTTC; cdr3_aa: CASSEDGLAVNEQFF
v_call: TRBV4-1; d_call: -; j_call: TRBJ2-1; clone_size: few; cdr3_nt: TGCGCCAGCAGCCAAGATGGCATTTTGCCTACCTCCTACAATGAGCAGTTCTTC; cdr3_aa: CASSQDGILPTSYNEQFF
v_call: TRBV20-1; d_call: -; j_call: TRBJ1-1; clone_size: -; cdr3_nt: TGCAGTGCTACTACGGGGGGTCGAGGGGCTGAAGCTTTCTTT; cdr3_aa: CSATTGGRGAEAFF
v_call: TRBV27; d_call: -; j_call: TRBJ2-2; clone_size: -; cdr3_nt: TGTGCCAGCAGTGGGCTCGGTGGGTTGGGCGGGGAGCTGTTTTTT; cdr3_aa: CASSGLGGLGGELFF
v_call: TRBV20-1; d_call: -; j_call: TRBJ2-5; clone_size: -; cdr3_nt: TGCAGTGCTAGTAGAGGGGGGCAAGAGACCCAGTACTTC; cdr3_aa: CSASRGGQETQYF
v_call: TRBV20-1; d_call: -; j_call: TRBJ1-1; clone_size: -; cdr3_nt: TGCATTGCTAGTGTGAGCGGCACTGAAGCTTTCTTT; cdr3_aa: CIASVSGTEAFF
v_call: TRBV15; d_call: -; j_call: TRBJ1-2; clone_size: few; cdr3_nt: TGTGCCACCAGCAGAGATTTCCAGGCACCCTACACCTTC; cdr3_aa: CATSRDFQAPYTF
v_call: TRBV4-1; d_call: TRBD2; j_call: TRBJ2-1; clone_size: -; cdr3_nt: TGCGCCAGCAGCCAAGATCGTGCGGGGGGGCGTGGTGAGCAGTTCTTC; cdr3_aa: CASSQDRAGGRGEQFF
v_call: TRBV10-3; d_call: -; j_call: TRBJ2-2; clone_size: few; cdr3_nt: TGTGCCATCAGTGAGGGACGGGGGACCGGGGAGCTGTTTTTT; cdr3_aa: CAISEGRGTGELFF
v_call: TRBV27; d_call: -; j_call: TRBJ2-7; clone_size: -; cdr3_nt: TGTGCCAGCAGTCATCCGTCGGGACGGACATCCTACGAGCAGTACTTC; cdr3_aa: CASSHPSGRTSYEQYF
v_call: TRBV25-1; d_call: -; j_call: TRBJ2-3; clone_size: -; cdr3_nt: TGTGCCAGCAGCGCCAGGGAACTCTGGGGGGATACGCAGTATTTT; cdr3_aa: CASSARELWGDTQYF
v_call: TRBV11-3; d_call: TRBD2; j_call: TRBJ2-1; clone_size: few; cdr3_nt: TGTGCCAGCAGCTTAGGAGGGACTAGCGCTCTTAGCTCCTACAATGAGCAGTTCTTC; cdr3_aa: CASSLGGTSALSSYNEQFF
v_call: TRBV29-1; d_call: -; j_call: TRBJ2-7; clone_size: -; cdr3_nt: TGCAGCGCCAGACTAGTGGGATACAATGAGCAGTACTTC; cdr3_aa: CSARLVGYNEQYF
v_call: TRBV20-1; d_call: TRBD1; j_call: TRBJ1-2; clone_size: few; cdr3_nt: TGCAGTGCTAGAGATTGGGGAACAGGGGGTGGTTATGGCTACACCTTC; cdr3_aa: CSARDWGTGGGYGYTF
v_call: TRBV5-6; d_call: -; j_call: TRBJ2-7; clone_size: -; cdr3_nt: TGTGCCAGCAGCTTTTTACGGGCTAGCCCCTACGAGCAGTACTTC; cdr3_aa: CASSFLRASPYEQYF
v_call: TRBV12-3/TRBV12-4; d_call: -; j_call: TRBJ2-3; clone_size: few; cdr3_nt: TGTGCCAGCAGTTTAGCTGGGGGCCCCACCGTCATCACAGATACGCAGTATTTT; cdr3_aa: CASSLAGGPTVITDTQYF
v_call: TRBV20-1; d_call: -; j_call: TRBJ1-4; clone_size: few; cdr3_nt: TGCAGTGCCCAGGCCGGGTCTGGGGAAAAACTGTTTTTT; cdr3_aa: CSAQAGSGEKLFF
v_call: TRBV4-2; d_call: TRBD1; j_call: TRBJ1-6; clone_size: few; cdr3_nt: TGTGCCAGCAGCCAAGGGGCAGGGGGCAATTCACCCCTCCACTTT; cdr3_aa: CASSQGAGGNSPLHF
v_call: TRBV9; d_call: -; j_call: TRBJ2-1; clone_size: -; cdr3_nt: TGTGCCAGCAGCTCCTATGAGGGGAATACCTACAATGAGCAGTTCTTC; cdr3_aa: CASSSYEGNTYNEQFF
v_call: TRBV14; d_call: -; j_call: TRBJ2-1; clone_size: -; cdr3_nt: TGTGCCAGCAGCCCTGTAAGAAAGCCTTATACTTACAATGAGCAGTTCTTC; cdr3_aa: CASSPVRKPYTYNEQFF
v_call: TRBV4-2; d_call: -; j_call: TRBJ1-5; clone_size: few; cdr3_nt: TGTGCCAGCAGCCAAGGCCAGGACCGCTATCAGCCCCAGCATTTT; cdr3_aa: CASSQGQDRYQPQHF
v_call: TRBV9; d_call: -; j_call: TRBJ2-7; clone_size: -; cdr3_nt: TGTGCCAGCAGCGTAGTCGGCGGGACAACCTACAATGAGCAGTACTTC; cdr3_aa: CASSVVGGTTYNEQYF
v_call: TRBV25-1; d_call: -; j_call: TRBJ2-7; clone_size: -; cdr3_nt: TGTGCCAGCAGCCCTAGAGGGACGGCCTCCTACGAGCAGTACTTC; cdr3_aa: CASSPRGTASYEQYF
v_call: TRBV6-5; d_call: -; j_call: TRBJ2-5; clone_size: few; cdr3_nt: TGTGCCAGCAGTTACTCGAGGGGCCTTAAGCGAGAGACCCAGTACTTC; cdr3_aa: CASSYSRGLKRETQYF
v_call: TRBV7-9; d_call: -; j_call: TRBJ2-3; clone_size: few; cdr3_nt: TGTGCCAGCAGCTTAGGGAGGGGCAGGGTCACAGATACGCAGTATTTT; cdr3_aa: CASSLGRGRVTDTQYF
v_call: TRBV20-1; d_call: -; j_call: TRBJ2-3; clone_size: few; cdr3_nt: TGCAGTGCCCCAAGGCCAGATACGCAGTATTTT; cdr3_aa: CSAPRPDTQYF
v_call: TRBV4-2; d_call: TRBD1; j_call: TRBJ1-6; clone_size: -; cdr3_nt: TGTGCCAGCAGCCAAGATCCGGGACAGACAAACTATAATTCACCCCTCCACTTT; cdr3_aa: CASSQDPGQTNYNSPLHF
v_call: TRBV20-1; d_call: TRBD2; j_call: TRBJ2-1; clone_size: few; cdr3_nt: TGCAGTGCTAGGGATACTAGCGGGGGGGATGCCTTATACAATGAGCAGTTCTTC; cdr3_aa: CSARDTSGGDALYNEQFF
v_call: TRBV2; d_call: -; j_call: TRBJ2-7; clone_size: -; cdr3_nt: TGTGCCAGCAGTCGTTCGACTACCTTTCTCTCCTACGAGCAGTACTTC; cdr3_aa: CASSRSTTFLSYEQYF
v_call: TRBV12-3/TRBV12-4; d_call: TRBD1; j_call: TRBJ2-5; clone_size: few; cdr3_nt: TGTGCCAGCAGGTCGACAGGGAGTAAAGAGACCCAGTACTTC; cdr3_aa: CASRSTGSKETQYF
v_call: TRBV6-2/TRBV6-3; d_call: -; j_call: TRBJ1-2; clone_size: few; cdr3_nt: TGTGCCAGCAGTTACTGGGTTTTCTATGGCTACACCTTC; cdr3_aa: CASSYWVFYGYTF
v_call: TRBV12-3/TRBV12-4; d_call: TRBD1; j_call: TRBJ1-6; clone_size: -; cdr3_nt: TGTGCCAGCACCCTCACAGGGGTAGGAGGTAGGAATTCACCCCTCCACTTT; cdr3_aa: CASTLTGVGGRNSPLHF
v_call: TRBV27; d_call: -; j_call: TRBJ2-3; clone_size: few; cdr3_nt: TGTGCCAGCAGTTGGTCCGTTTCCCCAGATACGCAGTATTTT; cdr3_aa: CASSWSVSPDTQYF
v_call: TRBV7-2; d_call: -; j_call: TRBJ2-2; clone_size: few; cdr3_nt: TGTGCCAGCAGCTTAGACTACAACACCGGGGAGCTGTTTTTT; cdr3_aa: CASSLDYNTGELFF
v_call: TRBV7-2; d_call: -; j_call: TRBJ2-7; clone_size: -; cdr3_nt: TGTGCCAGCAGCTTAGTCCTCTTACAGCAGTACGAGCAGTACTTC; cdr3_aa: CASSLVLLQQYEQYF
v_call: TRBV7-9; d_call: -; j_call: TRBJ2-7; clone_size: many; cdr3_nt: TGTGCCAGCAGCTTATTTGGGTCCTACGAGCAGTACTTC; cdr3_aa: CASSLFGSYEQYF
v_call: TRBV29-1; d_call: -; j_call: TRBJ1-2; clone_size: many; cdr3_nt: TGCAGCGTTGAAAATGGTGGGAACTATGGCTACACCTTC; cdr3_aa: CSVENGGNYGYTF
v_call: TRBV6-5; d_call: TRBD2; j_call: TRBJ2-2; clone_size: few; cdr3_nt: TGTGCCGTAACGGGAGGGCCTGACACCGGGGAGCTGTTTTTT; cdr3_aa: CAVTGGPDTGELFF
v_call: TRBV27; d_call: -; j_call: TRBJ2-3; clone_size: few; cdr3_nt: TGTGCCAGCAGTTTAGACATCTCTAGCACAGATACGCAGTATTTT; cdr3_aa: CASSLDISSTDTQYF
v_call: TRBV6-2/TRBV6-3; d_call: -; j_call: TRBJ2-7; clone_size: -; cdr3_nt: TGTGCCAGCAGTTACTCGACGGGGCAGACCTACGAGCAGTACTTC; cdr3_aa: CASSYSTGQTYEQYF
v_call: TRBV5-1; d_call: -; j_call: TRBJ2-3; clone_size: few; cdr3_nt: TGCGCCAGCAGCCCACAGACCCTTGGGGGCACAGATACGCAGTATTTT; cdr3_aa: CASSPQTLGGTDTQYF
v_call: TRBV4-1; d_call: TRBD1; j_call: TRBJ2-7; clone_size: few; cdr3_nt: TGCGCCAGCAGCCGAATCCAAGGACAGGGCTACGAGCAGTACTTC; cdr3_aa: CASSRIQGQGYEQYF
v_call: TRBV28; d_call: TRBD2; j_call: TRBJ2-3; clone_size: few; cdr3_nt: TGTGCCAGCACCACGGCTAGCGGGGCAGATACGCAGTATTTT; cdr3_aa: CASTTASGADTQYF